The 18 T cell receptor beta chains below were found in one sample sequenced in a study of OX40 agonist ivuxolimab in advanced cancers. TCRdb's copy holds only in-frame clones and misses some; the assay was immunoSEQ multiplex PCR. The sample includes roughly 87,000 clones, approximately 91% seen only once; the top ten take more than 0.6%. The sample was CD4+ or CD8+ T cells sorted from blood, taken in a trial of the OX40 agonist ivuxolimab. The receptors stem from an adult with an advanced solid tumor such as melanoma, head and neck, liver or kidney cancer.

The chain employs TRBV18 and TRBJ2-1; 8 nucleotides agree with TRBD2. The CDR3 spans 17 residues. V was pared by 1 base and J by 1 base, with 6 bases of the junction left unmatched. CDR1 and CDR2 from the germline V gene are KGHSH and LQKENI. CDR3 nucleotides: TGTGCCAGCTCACCACAGCGAACTAGCGGATCCTACAATGAGCAGTTCTTC. This sequence encodes CASSPQRTSGSYNEQFF.

The chain uses TRBV18 and TRBJ2-1, with 8 bases identical to TRBD1. This CDR3 spans 15 amino acids. J gave up 10 bases and V 2 bases, and 10 bases lay outside the gene matches. Germline CDR1 is KGHSH and CDR2 is LQKENI. This CDR3 reads CASSPGQGGFFEQFF. CDR3 coding DNA: TGTGCCAGCTCACCAGGACAGGGTGGGTTTTTCGAGCAGTTCTTC.

The gene calls are TRBV15 and TRBJ2-2, with a possible D match to TRBD2 (6 bases). CDR3 length: 15 residues. Per germline, CDR1 LNHNV and CDR2 YYDKDF (reference sequence). Trimming took 7 bases from V and 5 from J, leaving 17 bases between them. DNA of the CDR3: TGTGCCACCACAACCGGGAGCCATCGTACCGGGGAGCTGTTTTTT. Protein product: CATTTGSHRTGELFF.

V and J are TRBV27 and TRBJ2-7; D is undetermined. The V end was cut by 2 bases, the J end by 4 bases, with 15 bases between. Germline CDR1 and CDR2: MNHEY and SMNVEV (reference sequence). This CDR3 has 15 residues. CDR3 nucleotides: TGTGCCAGCAGTTTACGTCGGACGGAACCGTACGAGCAGTACTTC. As protein: CASSLRRTEPYEQYF.

The genes are TRBV6-6 and TRBJ2-2, with D unclear. CDR1 and CDR2 (germline): MNHNY, SVGAGI (reference sequence). The CDR3 sequence is 15 residues long. Trimming took 6 bases from V and 5 from J, leaving 16 bases between them. In DNA, the CDR3 is TGTGCCAGCAGGCCGGAGATACCTTTGACCGGGGAGCTGTTTTTT. Encoded protein: CASRPEIPLTGELFF.

The V and J genes are TRBV11-3 and TRBJ1-6; D uncertain. Germline V lookup: CDR1 SGHNT, CDR2 YENEEA. The CDR3 has 17 residues. Trimming stripped 0 bases from V and 7 bases from J, with 16 bases between. The CDR3 bases are TGTGCCAGCAGCTTAGATAAAGAGGCCCGGAGCAATTCACCCCTCCACTTT. It encodes CASSLDKEARSNSPLHF. Using reference TRBV11-3 and TRBJ1-6 for the parts outside the CDR3, the full variable domain is EAGVVQSPRYKIIEKKQPVAFWCNPISGHNTLYWYLQNLGQGPELLIRYENEEAVDDSQLPKDRFSAERLKGVDSTLKIQPAELGDSAVYLCASSLDKEARSNSPLHFGNGTRLTVT.

This clone qualifies as medium-sized. The sample has other DNA sequences that encode this CDR3 too. This sequence joins TRBV28 and TRBJ1-2, with 7 bases aligning to TRBD1. The CDR3 is 13 residues long. The J segment lost 4 bases and the V segment lost 5 bases, leaving 4 bases of the junction unmatched. The germline V gene has CDR1 MDHEN and CDR2 SYDVKM. This CDR3 reads CASSTTGVYGYTF. The DNA for the CDR3 is TGTGCCAGCAGTACCACAGGGGTCTATGGCTACACCTTC.

The chain uses TRBV2 and TRBJ2-7; TRBD1 matches at 9 bases. Germline CDR1 reads SNHLY; CDR2 reads FYNNEI. Trimming at V came to 6 bases and at J to 6 bases, leaving 3 bases not matched to a gene. The CDR3 covers 12 residues. CDR3 sequence (DNA): TGTGCCAGCAGGGGGACAGGGCTCGAGCAGTACTTC. It yields the protein CASRGTGLEQYF.

The CDR3 region has the DNA TGCGCCAGCAGCCAAGACCTAGCCCGCACCGGGGAGCTGTTTTTT. Translated, it gives CASSQDLARTGELFF. The rearrangement joins TRBV4-3 to TRBJ2-2, with D maybe TRBD2 (5 bases). Trimming pared 0 bases from V and 4 bases from J, leaving 9 bases between. The germline V gene has CDR1 LGHNA and CDR2 YSLEER. This CDR3 is built from 15 residues.

In this sample, this clone turned up once. The chain has TRBV5-8 and TRBJ2-7, with 7 bases aligning to TRBD2. The CDR3 covers 17 residues. Trimming took 6 bases from V and 4 from J; bases not matched to a gene: 19. Germline CDR1 is SGHTS and CDR2 is YDEGEE. CDR3 sequence reads: CASTARSGTRAEYEQYF. The CDR3 nucleotides are TGTGCCAGCACCGCTAGGAGCGGGACCCGAGCCGAGTACGAGCAGTACTTC.

Only one count was recorded for this clone. The rearrangement joins TRBV30 to TRBJ1-4, with D possibly matching TRBD1 (6 bases). There are 14 residues in the CDR3. Germline loops: CDR1 GTSNPN, CDR2 SVGIG (reference sequence). The CDR3 loop is CALQGHDGNEKLFF. The DNA of the CDR3 is TGTGCTTTACAGGGTCATGATGGTAATGAAAAACTGTTTTTT.

The genes are TRBV18 and TRBJ2-1; D is possibly TRBD1 or TRBD2 (5 bases each). Germline CDR1 is KGHSH and CDR2 is LQKENI. The V gene lost 0 bases and the J gene lost 8 bases, with 11 bases spanning the gap. This CDR3 comprises 14 residues. CDR3 in DNA: TGTGCCAGCTCACCACCAGGGACCTCGGATGAGCAGTTCTTC. This codes for CASSPPGTSDEQFF.

Only one count was recorded for this clone. V is TRBV28 and J is TRBJ1-5, with a weak D call TRBD1 (6 bases). This CDR3 has 16 amino acids. Germline CDR1 and CDR2: MDHEN and SYDVKM. With 3 bases removed from V and 3 bases from J, the gap between germline ends came to 15 bases. DNA for the CDR3: TGTGCCAGCAGTTTGAAGTTCGGGGGCCACAATCAGCCCCAGCATTTT. Translated, it gives CASSLKFGGHNQPQHF. Using reference TRBV28 and TRBJ1-5 for the parts outside the CDR3, the full variable domain is DVKVTQSSRYLVKRTGEKVFLECVQDMDHENMFWYRQDPGLGLRLIYFSYDVKMKEKGDIPEGYSVSREKKERFSLILESASTNQTSMYLCASSLKFGGHNQPQHFGDGTRLSIL.

V and J are TRBV18 and TRBJ1-1; D perhaps matches TRBD1 (5 bases). Trimming took 3 bases from V and 0 from J, leaving 8 bases between them. Germline CDR1 and CDR2: KGHSH and LQKENI. There are 14 residues in the CDR3. Here the CDR3 reads CASSPGGVNTEAFF. The CDR3 DNA is TGTGCCAGCTCACCTGGGGGTGTGAACACTGAAGCTTTCTTT.

This clone was seen only once. The chain links TRBV4-2 to TRBJ1-1; D is possibly TRBD1 (6 bases). The V gene lost 0 bases and the J gene lost 4 bases, with 15 bases spanning the gap. The germline CDR1 and CDR2 sequences are LGHNA and YNFKEQ. The CDR3 contains 16 residues. The CDR3 sequence is CASSQDFEGVGTEAFF. The CDR3 nucleotides read TGTGCCAGCAGCCAAGATTTCGAGGGGGTGGGCACTGAAGCTTTCTTT.

The chain joins TRBV4-2 to TRBJ2-7, with D tentatively TRBD2 (6 bases). CDR1 is LGHNA, CDR2 YNFKEQ, per germline. V was trimmed by 3 bases and J by 1 base, leaving 16 bases between them. The CDR3 spans 16 residues. The CDR3 spells CASSQREPRGSYEQYF. The CDR3 region has the DNA TGTGCCAGCAGCCAGAGGGAGCCACGGGGGTCCTACGAGCAGTACTTC.

CDR3 amino acids: CASSSRDFGTSSFNSKLEQYF. CDR3 DNA: TGTGCCAGCAGCTCTAGGGATTTCGGGACATCATCTTTTAATAGTAAGCTCGAGCAGTACTTC. This chain connects TRBV28 to TRBJ2-7; D perhaps matches TRBD1 (6 bases). Germline CDR1 is MDHEN and CDR2 is SYDVKM. V lost 6 bases and J lost 6, with 39 bases in between. This CDR3 comprises 21 residues.

This rearrangement joins TRBV28 to TRBJ2-2; 8 bases match TRBD1. The CDR3 spans 16 residues. V lost 7 bases and J lost 1; bases outside the gene matches: 8. Germline-derived CDR1 and CDR2 are MDHEN and SYDVKM. The CDR3 DNA sequence: TGTGCCAGCACCATCACCGGGACAGGGAACACCGGGGAGCTGTTTTTT. Encoded protein: CASTITGTGNTGELFF.